The 22 T cell receptor beta chains below were found in one sample sequenced in a study of breast tumors, draining lymph nodes, adjacent tissues listed by TCRdb under 2016. Library preparation employed multiplex PCR. The instrument was an Illumina HiSeq 2000. The raw public data were reprocessed by TCRdb itself: fastp quality trimming at Q25, MiXCR clonotype calling, in-frame beta chains only. Every entry covers one CDR3 protein and lists the most common genes and DNA from its rows. This sample comprises roughly 15,000 distinct CDR3 sequences, roughly 50% of them detected only once. The ten largest clonotypes hold about 30% of the sample. Sequences were obtained from tumor-adjacent breast tissue. Receptor source: a female donor with breast cancer. Some clones in this sample may be carry-over from other donors' samples.

This rearrangement joins TRBV7-3 to TRBJ2-6; the D is unclear. The V gene's germline CDR1 is SGHTA and CDR2 FQGTGA. The CDR3 runs 15 residues. The ends were cut back, 3 bases at V and 0 bases at J, with 6 bases in the middle. CDR3 nucleotides: TGTGCCAGCAGCTTGTATAGCTCTGGGGCCAACGTCCTGACTTTC. Its protein product is CASSLYSSGANVLTF.

This clonotype was counted many times. This rearrangement joins TRBV9 to TRBJ2-1; perhaps TRBD2 as D (5 bases). The germline CDR1 and CDR2 sequences are SGDLS and YYNGEE. The CDR3 loop spans 15 amino acids. Trimming stripped 4 bases from V and 5 bases from J, with 16 bases between. This CDR3 is CASSPREKVNNEQFF. CDR3 sequence (DNA): TGTGCCAGCAGCCCCCGGGAAAAGGTGAACAATGAGCAGTTCTTC.

Note on this clonotype: Germline and junction disagree at one end, which may indicate a read error. The CDR3 region has the DNA TGCAGTGCCCCCCAAAGTTTCCGACCTGCTAATGAGCAGTCCTTC. Protein product: CSAPQSFRPANEQSF. This chain connects TRBV20-1 to TRBJ2-1; D not certain. This CDR3 contains 15 residues. Per the germline V gene, CDR1 is DFQATT and CDR2 is SNEGSKA (reference sequence).

This rearrangement joins TRBV20-1 to TRBJ2-1; 9 bases are shared with TRBD2. The junction had 10 bases not matched to a gene; V was cut back by 6 bases and J by 4 bases. There are 15 residues in the CDR3. Germline V gene lookup returns CDR1 DFQATT and CDR2 SNEGSKA (reference sequence). In nucleotides, the CDR3 is TGCAGTGCGGAAGTTAGCGGGAGTGAGTACAATGAGCAGTTCTTC. It specifies CSAEVSGSEYNEQFF.

The chain employs TRBV20-1 and TRBJ2-7; 9 positions match TRBD2. The length of the CDR3 is 16 residues. The germline gives CDR1 DFQATT, CDR2 SNEGSKA (reference sequence). J was trimmed by 4 bases and V by 2 bases; bases with no gene match: 12. The DNA for the CDR3 is TGCAGTGCTAGACCCCCCCTAGCGGGAAGTCGGTACGAGCAGTACTTC. It is translated as CSARPPLAGSRYEQYF.

This chain uses TRBV9 with TRBJ2-3; perhaps TRBD2 as D (6 bases). This CDR3 is 16 amino acids long. Germline CDR1 reads SGDLS; CDR2 reads YYNGEE. Between the trimmed V and J ends, which lost 3 bases and 1 base, there was a span of 15 bases. CDR3 bases: TGTGCCAGCAGCGAGTCCACGGGGGAAGGCACAGATACGCAGTATTTT. This translates into CASSESTGEGTDTQYF.

This sequence joins TRBV7-6 and TRBJ2-3; D uncertain. The germline gives CDR1 SGHVS, CDR2 FNYEAQ. The CDR3 is 14 amino acids. V was trimmed by 5 bases and J by 3 bases, leaving 12 bases between them. The chain's CDR3 is CASSLVRTTDTQYF. CDR3 in DNA: TGTGCCAGCAGCCTAGTAAGGACGACAGATACGCAGTATTTT.

This clonotype is deemed medium-sized. This chain uses TRBV2 with TRBJ1-6; D is possibly TRBD1 (5 bases). CDR3 length: 12 amino acids. The V gene lost 6 bases and the J gene lost 10 bases, with 10 bases spanning the gap. Per germline, CDR1 SNHLY and CDR2 FYNNEI. The CDR3 sequence: CASRVGESPLHF. CDR3 bases: TGTGCCAGCAGAGTGGGGGAATCACCCCTCCACTTT.

This clonotype was recorded a few times. V usage is TRBV4-3 and J usage is TRBJ1-2, with D uncertain. Germline V gene lookup returns CDR1 LGHNA and CDR2 YSLEER. V lost 1 base and J 0 bases, leaving 9 bases between the germline ends. This CDR3 is 15 amino acids long. The CDR3 nucleotides are TGCGCCAGCAGCCAAGGGGCGAATTCTAACTATGGCTACACCTTC. Translating it yields CASSQGANSNYGYTF.

This clonotype came up many times. CDR3 sequence: CASSKRTGANTEAFF. The CDR3 nucleotides are TGTGCCAGTAGTAAAAGGACAGGGGCGAACACTGAAGCTTTCTTT. The chain combines TRBV19 with TRBJ1-1, with 9 nucleotides matching TRBD1. J lost 1 base, V lost 4 bases, and 4 bases had no gene match. The CDR3 length is 15 residues. CDR1 is LNHDA, CDR2 SQIVND, per germline (reference sequence).

The DNA for the CDR3 is TGCGCCAGCACCCCTAGCGGGAGGCTGGACGGGGCCAACGTCCTGACTTTC. It codes for CASTPSGRLDGANVLTF. The chain combines TRBV5-1 with TRBJ2-6; 11 positions match TRBD2. Germline values: CDR1 SGHRS, CDR2 YFSETQ. The CDR3 covers 17 residues. J was trimmed by 4 bases and V by 6 bases; bases with no gene match: 9.

For this clonotype: The junction does not match germline at one end; this may be a read error. V usage is TRBV2 and J usage is TRBJ1-2; 7 positions agree with TRBD1. The germline V gene has CDR1 SNHLY and CDR2 FYNNEI. The CDR3 runs 15 residues. In DNA form, the CDR3 reads TGTGCCAGCACTGAACGAGGGGGCGGGAACTATGGCTACACCTTC. Protein sequence: CASTERGGGNYGYTF.

The rearrangement uses TRBV3-1 and TRBJ2-5; 12 bases line up with TRBD2. V dropped 5 bases and J dropped 5; count of bases not matched to a gene: 6. Germline V CDR1 and CDR2: LGHDT, YNNKEL (reference sequence). This CDR3 region has 15 residues. This chain's CDR3 is CASSSLAGGRETQYF. The DNA for the CDR3 is TGTGCCAGCAGCTCTCTAGCGGGAGGGCGTGAGACCCAGTACTTC.

This clonotype is termed medium-sized. The chain is built from TRBV2 and TRBJ1-5; no clear D. Trimming cost V 4 bases and J 12 bases, with 10 bases left between them. Germline CDR1 reads SNHLY; CDR2 reads FYNNEI. There are 11 residues in the CDR3. The CDR3 protein is CASSGTAGQHF. CDR3 nucleotide sequence: TGTGCCAGCAGTGGGACGGCCGGCCAGCATTTT.

This chain uses TRBV7-9 with TRBJ2-7; TRBD2 matches 7 bases. V dropped 5 bases and J dropped 6; count of bases not matched to a gene: 13. The CDR3 covers 15 residues. CDR1 and CDR2 (germline): SEHNR, FQNEAQ (reference sequence). In DNA, the CDR3 is TGTGCCAGCAGCAATCGACACCTCGGGGAGGGCGAGCAGTACTTC. Translation gives CASSNRHLGEGEQYF.

The chain joins TRBV4-2 to TRBJ1-4; D call uncertain. There are 16 residues in the CDR3. Trimming shortened V by 3 bases and J by 4 bases, and 15 bases separated the two germline ends. Germline lookup yields CDR1 LGHNA and CDR2 YNFKEQ. As DNA, the CDR3 is TGTGCCAGCAGCCAGGGAACGGACGGCCGTAATGAAAAACTGTTTTTT. Its translation is CASSQGTDGRNEKLFF.

This clonotype was seen at least ten times. The chain couples TRBV9 to TRBJ2-5; no definite D call. The V gene's germline CDR1 is SGDLS and CDR2 YYNGEE. V was cut by 0 bases and J by 1 base, with 4 bases left in between. The CDR3 totals 13 residues. CDR3 coding DNA: TGTGCCAGCAGCGTAGTTTTCCAAGAGACCCAGTACTTC. It is translated as CASSVVFQETQYF.

This clonotype was counted between two and nine times. The rearrangement links TRBV19 to TRBJ2-1; 10 positions match TRBD2. J gave up 12 bases and V 5 bases, and 10 bases lay outside the gene matches. CDR3 size: 14 residues. CDR1 is LNHDA, CDR2 SQIVND, per germline (reference sequence). Here the CDR3 reads CASSSLAGVLRQFF. The CDR3 bases are TGTGCCAGTAGTTCCCTAGCGGGAGTACTCAGGCAGTTCTTC.

The rearrangement joins TRBV12-3 or TRBV12-4 to TRBJ2-6, with D perhaps matching TRBD1 (6 bases). This CDR3 region has 15 residues. V gave up 6 bases and J gave up 2 bases, with 11 bases separating them. The CDR3, as DNA: TGTGCCAGCAGACCCCAGGGGACTGGGGCCAACGTCCTGACTTTC. Protein sequence: CASRPQGTGANVLTF.

V is TRBV7-9 and J is TRBJ2-7; perhaps D is TRBD1 or TRBD2 (5 bases each). The V and J ends lost 1 base and 2 bases respectively, with 12 bases between them. In germline, CDR1 is SEHNR, CDR2 FQNEAQ (reference sequence). The CDR3 extends over 15 amino acids. The CDR3 here is CASSLGGRATYEQYF. The CDR3, as DNA: TGTGCCAGCAGCTTAGGGGGACGAGCTACCTACGAGCAGTACTTC.

This clonotype was recorded a few times. This chain joins TRBV9 and TRBJ2-2, with TRBD2 matching over 7 bases. Germline V lookup: CDR1 SGDLS, CDR2 YYNGEE. This CDR3 spans 16 amino acids. V gave up 4 bases and J gave up 7 bases; unmatched junction bases: 13. The chain's CDR3 is CASSSVGLVLIGELFF. In DNA, the CDR3 is TGTGCCAGCAGCTCCGTAGGACTAGTTTTAATCGGGGAGCTGTTTTTT.

The gene calls are TRBV28 and TRBJ2-7, with D perhaps assigned TRBD1 or TRBD2 (5 bases each). The CDR3 loop spans 11 amino acids. V lost 4 bases and J 12 bases, leaving 13 bases between the germline ends. CDR1 is MDHEN and CDR2 is SYDVKM in the germline V gene. CDR3 sequence (DNA): TGTGCCAGCAGTTCGCGGGCAGGGAGGTACTTC. Protein product: CASSSRAGRYF.